This entry lists 17 T cell receptor beta chains sequenced from one sample in a study of blood T cell repertoires in COVID-19. Only in-frame clones appear in the TCRdb table, and some are missing; sequencing was by immunoSEQ multiplex PCR. Among approximately 400,000 clones, around 88% were seen once, and the ten largest hold 10% to 15%. The specimen sequenced was peripheral blood. The receptors were sampled from a woman between 50 and 59 years old with COVID-19, enrolled during active disease.

The chain employs TRBV29-1 and TRBJ1-2; perhaps TRBD1 as D (6 bases). The germline gives CDR1 SQVTM, CDR2 ANQGSEA. V was cut by 7 bases and J by 4 bases, with 19 bases left in between. This CDR3 comprises 14 residues. CDR3 sequence reads: CSAVQGAGSYGYTF. The CDR3 nucleotides read TGCAGCGCCGTACAGGGCGCGGGCAGCTATGGCTACACCTTC.

This clone was recorded only once. V and J are TRBV27 and TRBJ1-1, with 10 bases matching TRBD1. V dropped 6 bases and J dropped 5; count of bases not matched to a gene: 3. From germline, CDR1 is MNHEY and CDR2 SMNVEV (reference sequence). This CDR3 is 13 amino acids long. In DNA, the CDR3 is TGTGCCAGCAGGGGACAGGGGTTGACTGAAGCTTTCTTT. Amino acids: CASRGQGLTEAFF.

The V call is TRBV6-6, the J call TRBJ2-1; 8 nucleotides align to TRBD2. The V gene end was trimmed by 8 bases and the J gene end by 5 bases; junction bases not matched to a gene: 11. This CDR3 region has 15 residues. Germline CDR1 is MNHNY and CDR2 is SVGAGI (reference sequence). CDR3 amino acids: CASGNAGGNNNEQFF. The CDR3 coding sequence is TGTGCCAGCGGTAACGCGGGGGGAAATAACAATGAGCAGTTCTTC.

This clone was detected many times. V usage is TRBV6-5 and J usage is TRBJ1-1, with TRBD1 matching 7 bases. V lost 4 bases and J lost 10; bases outside the gene matches: 18. Germline-derived CDR1 and CDR2 are MNHEY and SVGAGI. The CDR3 extends over 16 amino acids. The CDR3 DNA sequence: TGTGCCAGCAGTTCCCGTCATGGCGGACAGGTGTTCTCAGCTTTCTTT. Amino acids: CASSSRHGGQVFSAFF.

V usage is TRBV5-5 and J usage is TRBJ1-2; 8 bases line up with TRBD1. Germline V lookup: CDR1 SGHKS, CDR2 YYEKEE (reference sequence). The CDR3 spans 17 residues. The ends lost 4 bases at V and 0 bases at J; junction bases unmatched: 11. The chain's CDR3 is CASSPSGTGITNYGYTF. Here the CDR3 DNA reads TGTGCCAGCAGCCCGAGCGGGACAGGTATAACTAACTATGGCTACACCTTC. Full variable domain (outside the CDR3, taken from reference TRBV5-5 and TRBJ1-2): DAGVTQSPTHLIKTRGQQVTLRCSPISGHKSVSWYQQVLGQGPQFIFQYYEKEERGRGNFPDRFSARQFPNYSSELNVNALLLGDSALYLCASSPSGTGITNYGYTFGSGTRLTVV.

The V gene is TRBV11-2, the J gene TRBJ1-1; D perhaps matches TRBD1 (5 bases). This CDR3 comprises 12 residues. The V gene lost 3 bases and the J gene lost 3 bases, with 5 bases spanning the gap. Germline V gene data show CDR1 as SGHAT and CDR2 as FQNNGV. The CDR3 nucleotides are TGTGCCAGCAGCTTCAGGGACACTGAAGCTTTCTTT. It yields the protein CASSFRDTEAFF.

J is TRBJ1-1 and V is TRBV4-1, with D possibly being TRBD1 (6 bases). This CDR3 contains 14 residues. Germline loops: CDR1 MGHRA, CDR2 YSYEKL. Deletions cut 6 bases from V and 3 bases from J, with 14 bases between. In DNA, the CDR3 is TGCGCCAGCAGTATCCGGGACACTGACACTGAAGCTTTCTTT. Protein product: CASSIRDTDTEAFF.

The sample holds one count of this clone. This sample also contains other DNA sequences that code for the same CDR3. The genes are TRBV5-6 and TRBJ2-2; 8 bases are a match to TRBD1. This CDR3 spans 15 amino acids. The germline V gene encodes CDR1 SGHDT and CDR2 YYEEEE. Trimming took 0 bases from V and 5 from J; bases not matched to a gene: 3. The CDR3 nucleotides are TGTGCCAGCAGCTTGGGACAGGGGTTTACCGGGGAGCTGTTTTTT. Amino acids: CASSLGQGFTGELFF.

The chain links TRBV2 to TRBJ2-3, with D perhaps matching TRBD1 (5 bases). Between the trimmed V and J ends, which lost 7 bases and 9 bases, there was a span of 23 bases. Per the germline V gene, CDR1 is SNHLY and CDR2 is FYNNEI. The CDR3 has 15 residues. CDR3 DNA sequence: TGTGCCAGCAAATCCATAGGGGCCCAGATGGTGACGCAGTATTTT. Residues: CASKSIGAQMVTQYF.

This CDR3 is CASGHPGGTAYSEAFF. The CDR3 bases are TGTGCCAGCGGACACCCGGGGGGGACGGCCTACTCAGAAGCTTTCTTT. The chain uses TRBV6-6 and TRBJ1-1, with D perhaps TRBD1 (5 bases). Germline V gene lookup returns CDR1 MNHNY and CDR2 SVGAGI (reference sequence). V lost 8 bases and J lost 8, with 27 bases in between. The CDR3 runs 16 residues.

About this clone itself: The sample holds other DNA sequences that translate to the same CDR3. The CDR3 reads CASTRGQGGYEQYF. CDR3 in DNA: TGTGCCAGCACGCGCGGACAGGGGGGCTACGAGCAGTACTTC. The genes are TRBV6-5 and TRBJ2-7; 10 bases fit TRBD1. V lost 7 bases to trimming and J lost 3 bases; unmatched junction nucleotides: 6. The germline CDR1 and CDR2 sequences are MNHEY and SVGAGI. This CDR3 is 14 amino acids long.

The chain employs TRBV5-6 and TRBJ1-2; D is uncertain. Germline V gives CDR1 SGHDT, CDR2 YYEEEE. V lost 4 bases and J lost 4, with 14 bases in between. The CDR3 loop spans 14 amino acids. The CDR3 protein is CASSPGSFSYGYTF. CDR3 DNA sequence: TGTGCCAGCAGCCCCGGGTCGTTTAGCTATGGCTACACCTTC.

This clone was counted only a few times. The chain is built from TRBV4-1 and TRBJ1-2; no clear D gene. CDR1 MGHRA and CDR2 YSYEKL come from the germline V gene. V gave up 1 base and J gave up 6 bases, with 15 bases separating them. This CDR3 is 15 amino acids long. CDR3 protein: CASSQGRSVFDGYTF. CDR3 sequence (DNA): TGCGCCAGCAGCCAAGGTCGGTCGGTCTTTGATGGCTACACCTTC.

V usage is TRBV28 and J usage is TRBJ2-7; 7 nucleotides match TRBD1. V dropped 5 bases and J dropped 0; count of bases not matched to a gene: 1. Germline V gene data show CDR1 as MDHEN and CDR2 as SYDVKM. This CDR3 spans 13 amino acids. The CDR3 protein is CASSKGASYEQYF. The CDR3 DNA sequence: TGTGCCAGCAGTAAGGGGGCCTCCTACGAGCAGTACTTC.

The chain employs TRBV10-3 and TRBJ2-5, with D possibly matching TRBD2 (6 bases). V was shortened by 2 bases and J by 5 bases, with 6 bases between the two germline ends. CDR3 length: 12 amino acids. CDR1 ENHRY and CDR2 SYGVKD come from the germline V gene. The CDR3 bases are TGTGCCATCAGTGAGGGGGGGGAGACCCAGTACTTC. Protein: CAISEGGETQYF.

This clone showed up just a few times. The chain uses TRBV7-8 and TRBJ2-5; D remains unclear. V lost 4 bases to trimming and J lost 4 bases, with 16 bases between them. The CDR3 covers 15 residues. CDR1 is SGHVS, CDR2 FQNEAQ, per germline. DNA of the CDR3: TGTGCCAGCAGCTCACCATCTAGAGCGAGAGAGACCCAGTACTTC. Protein: CASSSPSRARETQYF.

With regard to this clone: Other DNA sequences in this specimen translate into the identical CDR3. This sequence joins TRBV9 and TRBJ1-1; 8 bases map to TRBD1. V gave up 4 bases and J gave up 2 bases; unmatched junction bases: 4. This CDR3 region has 14 residues. Germline lookup yields CDR1 SGDLS and CDR2 YYNGEE. This chain's CDR3 is CASSLQGANTEAFF. The CDR3 nucleotides are TGTGCCAGCAGCCTCCAGGGGGCCAACACTGAAGCTTTCTTT.